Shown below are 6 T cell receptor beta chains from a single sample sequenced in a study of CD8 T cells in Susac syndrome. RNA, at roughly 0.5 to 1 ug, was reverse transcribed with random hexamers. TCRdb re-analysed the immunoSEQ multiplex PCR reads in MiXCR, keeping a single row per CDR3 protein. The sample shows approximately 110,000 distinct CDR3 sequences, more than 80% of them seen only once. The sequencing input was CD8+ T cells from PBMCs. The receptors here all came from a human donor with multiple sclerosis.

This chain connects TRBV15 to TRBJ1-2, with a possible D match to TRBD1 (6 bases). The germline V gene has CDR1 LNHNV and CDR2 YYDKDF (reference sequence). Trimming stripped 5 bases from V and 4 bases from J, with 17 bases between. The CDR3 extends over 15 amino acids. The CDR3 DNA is TGTGCCACCAGCGGGTTACAGGGCCCCGTCTATGGCTACACCTTC. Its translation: CATSGLQGPVYGYTF.

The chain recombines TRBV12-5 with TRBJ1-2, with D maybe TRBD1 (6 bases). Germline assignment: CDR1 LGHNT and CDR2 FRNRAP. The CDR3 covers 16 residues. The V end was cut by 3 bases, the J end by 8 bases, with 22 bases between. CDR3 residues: CASGLQDGGHLLGYTF. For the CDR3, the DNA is TGTGCTAGTGGTTTACAGGACGGGGGGCATCTTTTGGGCTACACCTTC.

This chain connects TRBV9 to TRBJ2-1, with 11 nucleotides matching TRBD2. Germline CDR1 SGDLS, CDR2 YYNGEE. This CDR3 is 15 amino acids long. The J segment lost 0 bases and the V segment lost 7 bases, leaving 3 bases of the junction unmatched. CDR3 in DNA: TGTGCCAGCGGACTAGCGGGCAGCTCCTACAATGAGCAGTTCTTC. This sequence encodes CASGLAGSSYNEQFF. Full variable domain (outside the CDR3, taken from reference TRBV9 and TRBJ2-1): DSGVTQTPKHLITATGQRVTLRCSPRSGDLSVYWYQQSLDQGLQFLIQYYNGEERAKGNILERFSAQQFPDLHSELNLSSLELGDSALYFCASGLAGSSYNEQFFGPGTRLTVL.

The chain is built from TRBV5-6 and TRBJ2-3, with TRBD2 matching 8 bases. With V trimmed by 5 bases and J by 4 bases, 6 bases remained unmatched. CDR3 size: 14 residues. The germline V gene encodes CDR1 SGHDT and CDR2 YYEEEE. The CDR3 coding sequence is TGTGCCAGCAGTAGAGCGGGAGCGGCAGATACGCAGTATTTT. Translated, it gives CASSRAGAADTQYF.

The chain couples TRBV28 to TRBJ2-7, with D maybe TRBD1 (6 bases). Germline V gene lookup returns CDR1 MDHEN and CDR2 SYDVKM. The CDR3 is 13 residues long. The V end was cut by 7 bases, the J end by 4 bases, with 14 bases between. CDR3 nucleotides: TGTGCCAGCAAACCCGGGACACAGTACGAGCAGTACTTC. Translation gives CASKPGTQYEQYF.

The CDR3 region has the DNA TGTGCCTGGGGGTTGATTGATGAGCAGTTCTTC. It yields the protein CAWGLIDEQFF. This chain links TRBV30 with TRBJ2-1, with D hard to call. The V and J ends lost 5 bases and 8 bases respectively, with 10 bases between them. Germline CDR1 reads GTSNPN; CDR2 reads SVGIG (reference sequence). The CDR3 covers 11 residues.